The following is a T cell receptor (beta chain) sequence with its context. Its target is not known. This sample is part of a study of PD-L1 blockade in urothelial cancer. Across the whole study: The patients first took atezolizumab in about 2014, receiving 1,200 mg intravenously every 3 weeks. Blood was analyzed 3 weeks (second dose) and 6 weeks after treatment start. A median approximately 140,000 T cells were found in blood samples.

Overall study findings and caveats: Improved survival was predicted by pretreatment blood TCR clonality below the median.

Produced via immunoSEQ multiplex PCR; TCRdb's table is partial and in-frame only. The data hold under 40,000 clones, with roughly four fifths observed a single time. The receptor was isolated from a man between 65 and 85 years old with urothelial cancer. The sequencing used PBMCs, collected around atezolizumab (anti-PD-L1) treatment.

CDR3 DNA sequence: TGTGCCAGCAGTTCCCCGGCGGGAGGGCGCAATGAGCAGTTCTTC. It translates to CASSSPAGGRNEQFF. The chain employs TRBV28 and TRBJ2-1; 9 bases align to TRBD2. The CDR3 covers 15 residues. V lost 4 bases and J lost 6; bases outside the gene matches: 7. Germline V lookup: CDR1 MDHEN, CDR2 SYDVKM. Supplemented by reference TRBV28 and TRBJ2-1, the full variable domain reads DVKVTQSSRYLVKRTGEKVFLECVQDMDHENMFWYRQDPGLGLRLIYFSYDVKMKEKGDIPEGYSVSREKKERFSLILESASTNQTSMYLCASSSPAGGRNEQFFGPGTRLTVL.